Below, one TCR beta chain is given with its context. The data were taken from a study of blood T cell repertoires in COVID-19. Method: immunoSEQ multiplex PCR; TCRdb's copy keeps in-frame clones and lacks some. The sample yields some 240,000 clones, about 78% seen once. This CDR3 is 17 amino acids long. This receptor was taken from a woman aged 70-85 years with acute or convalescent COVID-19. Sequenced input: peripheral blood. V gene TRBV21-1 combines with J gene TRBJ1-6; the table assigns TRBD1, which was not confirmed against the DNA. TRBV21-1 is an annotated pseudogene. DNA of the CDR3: TGTGCCAGCAGCAAAGCCAGGACAGGCCCCGATAATTCACCCCTCCACTTT. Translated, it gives CASSKARTGPDNSPLHF.